This T cell receptor beta chain was documented in a study of blood T cell repertoires in COVID-19. Using immunoSEQ multiplex PCR, the repertoire was profiled, and TCRdb retains in-frame clones only, with some absent. The sample carries some 150,000 clones, 84% recorded once. The V segment lost 1 base and the J segment 2 bases; nucleotides outside the gene matches: 7. The CDR3 sequence is 17 residues long. Germline V gene lookup returns CDR1 MGHRA and CDR2 YSYEKL. J is TRBJ1-2 and V is TRBV4-1; the match to TRBD1 covers 10 bases. This sequence was found in a woman aged 45-65 years with acute or convalescent COVID-19. Specimen: peripheral blood. CDR3 coding DNA: TGCGCCAGCAGCCAAGGTGGGGGACAGGGGAGAAACTATGGCTACACCTTC. Protein sequence: CASSQGGGQGRNYGYTF.